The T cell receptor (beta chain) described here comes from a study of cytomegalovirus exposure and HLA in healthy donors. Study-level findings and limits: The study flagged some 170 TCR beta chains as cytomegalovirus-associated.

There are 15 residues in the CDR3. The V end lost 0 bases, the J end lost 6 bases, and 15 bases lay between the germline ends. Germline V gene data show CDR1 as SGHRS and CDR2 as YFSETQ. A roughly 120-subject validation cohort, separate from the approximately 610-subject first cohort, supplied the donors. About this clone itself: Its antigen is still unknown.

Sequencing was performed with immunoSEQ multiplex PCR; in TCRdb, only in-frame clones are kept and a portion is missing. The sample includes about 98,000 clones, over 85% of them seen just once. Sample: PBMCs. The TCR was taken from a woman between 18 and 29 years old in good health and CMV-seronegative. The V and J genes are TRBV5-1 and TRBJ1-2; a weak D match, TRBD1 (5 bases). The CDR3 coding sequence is TGCGCCAGCAGCTTGGACGAGGCAGGGCTGAATGGCTACACCTTC. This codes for CASSLDEAGLNGYTF.